In this sample, the clone carrying this T cell receptor beta chain turned up once. Per the authors' pipeline: Reference gene primer amplification gave nucleated cell count estimates. This table comes from immunoSEQ multiplex PCR, and its TCRdb copy is limited to in-frame clones, with some not included. V, J and clone size are taken as reported in that table, and D and trimming were inferred from the DNA itself. The table shows 30,000 to 50,000 clones, with about 94% occurring only once. The sample belongs to a study of blood T cell repertoires in COVID-19. Study-level information: Samples representing acute and convalescent COVID-19 were sourced from the United States, Italy and Spain.

Looked up from germline, CDR1 is SGHVS and CDR2 is FNYEAQ. The CDR3 runs 14 residues. Deletions cut 2 bases from V and 4 bases from J, with 10 bases between. The J gene is TRBJ2-3, the V gene TRBV7-6; maybe TRBD1 (6 bases). Input material: peripheral blood. The clonotype was recovered from a human donor with active COVID-19. The donor label of this sample is uncertain. The CDR3 DNA is TGTGCCAGCAGCTTAAACTCAGGGGCAGATACGCAGTATTTT. Protein product: CASSLNSGADTQYF.